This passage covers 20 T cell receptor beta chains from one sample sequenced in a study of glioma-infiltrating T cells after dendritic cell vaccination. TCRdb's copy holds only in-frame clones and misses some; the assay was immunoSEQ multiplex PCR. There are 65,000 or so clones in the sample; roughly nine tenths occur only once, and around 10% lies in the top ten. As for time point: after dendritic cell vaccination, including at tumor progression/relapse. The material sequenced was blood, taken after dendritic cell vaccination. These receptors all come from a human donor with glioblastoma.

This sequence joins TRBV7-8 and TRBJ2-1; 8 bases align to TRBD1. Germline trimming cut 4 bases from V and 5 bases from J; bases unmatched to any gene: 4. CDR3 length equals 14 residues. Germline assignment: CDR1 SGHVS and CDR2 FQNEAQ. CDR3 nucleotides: TGTGCCAGCAGCTGGGCACAGGGGGACAATGAGCAGTTCTTC. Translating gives CASSWAQGDNEQFF. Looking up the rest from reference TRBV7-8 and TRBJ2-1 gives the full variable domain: GAGVSQSPRYKVAKRGQDVALRCDPISGHVSLFWYQQALGQGPEFLTYFQNEAQLDKSGLPSDRFFAERPEGSVSTLKIQRTQQEDSAVYLCASSWAQGDNEQFFGPGTRLTVL.

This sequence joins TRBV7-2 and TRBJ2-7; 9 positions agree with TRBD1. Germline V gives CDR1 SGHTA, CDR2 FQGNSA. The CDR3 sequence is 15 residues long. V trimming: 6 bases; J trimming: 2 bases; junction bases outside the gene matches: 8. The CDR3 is CASSHTGGTPYEQYF. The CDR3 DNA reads TGTGCCAGCAGTCATACAGGGGGCACGCCCTACGAGCAGTACTTC. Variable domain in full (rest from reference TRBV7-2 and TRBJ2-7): GAGVSQSPSNKVTEKGKDVELRCDPISGHTALYWYRQSLGQGLEFLIYFQGNSAPDKSGLPSDRFSAERTGGSVSTLTIQRTQQEDSAVYLCASSHTGGTPYEQYFGPGTRLTVT.

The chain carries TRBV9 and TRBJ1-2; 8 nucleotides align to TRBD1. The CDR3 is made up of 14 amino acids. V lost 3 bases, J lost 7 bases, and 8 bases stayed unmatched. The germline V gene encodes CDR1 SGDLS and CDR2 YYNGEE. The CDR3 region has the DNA TGTGCCAGCAGCGAATCGACAGGGGTGGGTGGCTACACCTTC. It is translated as CASSESTGVGGYTF.

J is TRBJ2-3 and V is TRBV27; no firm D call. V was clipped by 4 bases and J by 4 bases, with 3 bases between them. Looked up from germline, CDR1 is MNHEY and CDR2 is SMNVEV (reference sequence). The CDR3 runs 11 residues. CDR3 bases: TGTGCCAGCAGTTCCGCAGATACGCAGTATTTT. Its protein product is CASSSADTQYF.

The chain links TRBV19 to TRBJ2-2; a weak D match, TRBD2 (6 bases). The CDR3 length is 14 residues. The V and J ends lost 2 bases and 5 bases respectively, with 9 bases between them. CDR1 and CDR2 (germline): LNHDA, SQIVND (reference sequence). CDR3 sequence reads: CASSISGETGELFF. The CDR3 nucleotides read TGTGCCAGTAGTATATCGGGAGAAACCGGGGAGCTGTTTTTT. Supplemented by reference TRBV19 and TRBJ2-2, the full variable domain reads DGGITQSPKYLFRKEGQNVTLSCEQNLNHDAMYWYRQDPGQGLRLIYYSQIVNDFQKGDIAEGYSVSREKKESFPLTVTSAQKNPTAFYLCASSISGETGELFFGEGSRLTVL.

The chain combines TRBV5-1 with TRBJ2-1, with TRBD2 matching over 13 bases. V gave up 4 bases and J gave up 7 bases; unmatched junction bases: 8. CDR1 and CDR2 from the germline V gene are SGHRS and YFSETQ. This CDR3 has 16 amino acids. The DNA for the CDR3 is TGCGCCAGCAGCCAGCCGGGACTAGCGGGGTGGAATGAGCAGTTCTTC. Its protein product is CASSQPGLAGWNEQFF.

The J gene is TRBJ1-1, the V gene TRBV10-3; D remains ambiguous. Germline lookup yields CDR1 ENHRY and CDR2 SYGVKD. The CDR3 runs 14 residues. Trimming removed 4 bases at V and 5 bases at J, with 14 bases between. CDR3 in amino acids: CAISVAGVGTEAFF. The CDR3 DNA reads TGTGCCATCAGTGTTGCAGGCGTGGGTACTGAAGCTTTCTTT.

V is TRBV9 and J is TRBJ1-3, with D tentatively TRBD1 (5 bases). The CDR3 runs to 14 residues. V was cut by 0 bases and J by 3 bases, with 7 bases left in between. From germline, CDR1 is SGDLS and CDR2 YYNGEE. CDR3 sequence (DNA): TGTGCCAGCAGCGTAGGTCAGGGTGGAAACACCATATATTTT. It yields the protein CASSVGQGGNTIYF.

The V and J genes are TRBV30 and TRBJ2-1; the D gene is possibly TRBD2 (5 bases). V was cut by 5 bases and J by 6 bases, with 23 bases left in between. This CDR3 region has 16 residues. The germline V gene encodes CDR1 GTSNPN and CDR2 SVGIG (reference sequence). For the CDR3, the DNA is TGTGCCTGGGACAACGGGCGAGGGTCGGGGAGCAATGAGCAGTTCTTC. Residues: CAWDNGRGSGSNEQFF.

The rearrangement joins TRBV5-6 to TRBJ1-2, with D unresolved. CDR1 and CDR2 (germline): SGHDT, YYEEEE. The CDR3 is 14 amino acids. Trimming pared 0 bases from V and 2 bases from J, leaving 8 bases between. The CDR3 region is CASSLVEANYGYTF. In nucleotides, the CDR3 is TGTGCCAGCAGCTTGGTTGAGGCCAACTATGGCTACACCTTC.

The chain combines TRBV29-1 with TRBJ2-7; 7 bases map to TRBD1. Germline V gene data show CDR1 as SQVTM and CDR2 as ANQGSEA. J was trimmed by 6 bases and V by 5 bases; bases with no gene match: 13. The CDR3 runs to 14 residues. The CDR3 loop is CSVQSKQQGSEQYF. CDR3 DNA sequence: TGCAGCGTTCAAAGTAAGCAACAGGGGTCCGAGCAGTACTTC.

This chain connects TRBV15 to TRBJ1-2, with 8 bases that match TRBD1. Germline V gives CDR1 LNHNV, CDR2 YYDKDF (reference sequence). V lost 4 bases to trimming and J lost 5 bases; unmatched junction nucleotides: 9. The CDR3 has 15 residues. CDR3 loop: CATSTKGQALYGYTF. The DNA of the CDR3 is TGTGCCACCAGCACAAAGGGACAGGCCCTATATGGCTACACCTTC.

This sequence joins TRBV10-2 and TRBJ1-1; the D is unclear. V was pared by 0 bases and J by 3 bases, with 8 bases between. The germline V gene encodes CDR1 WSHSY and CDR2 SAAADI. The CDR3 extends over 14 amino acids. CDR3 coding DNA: TGCGCCAGCAGTGAGTCGAGAGTGGACACTGAAGCTTTCTTT. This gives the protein CASSESRVDTEAFF.

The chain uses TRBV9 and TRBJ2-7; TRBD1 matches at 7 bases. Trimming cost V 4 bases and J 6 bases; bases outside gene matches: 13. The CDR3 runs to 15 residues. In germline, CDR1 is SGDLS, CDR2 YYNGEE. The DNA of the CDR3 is TGTGCCAGCAGCCCGAGAACAGGGGTAGTTGTCGAGCAGTACTTC. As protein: CASSPRTGVVVEQYF. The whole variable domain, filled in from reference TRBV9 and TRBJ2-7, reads DSGVTQTPKHLITATGQRVTLRCSPRSGDLSVYWYQQSLDQGLQFLIQYYNGEERAKGNILERFSAQQFPDLHSELNLSSLELGDSALYFCASSPRTGVVVEQYFGPGTRLTVT.

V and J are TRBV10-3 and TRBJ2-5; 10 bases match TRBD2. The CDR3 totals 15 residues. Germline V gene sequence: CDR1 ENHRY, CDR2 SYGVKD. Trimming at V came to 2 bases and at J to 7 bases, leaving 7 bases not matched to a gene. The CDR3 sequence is CAISEKGTSEGTQYF. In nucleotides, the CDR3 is TGTGCCATCAGTGAGAAAGGGACTAGCGAAGGGACCCAGTACTTC.

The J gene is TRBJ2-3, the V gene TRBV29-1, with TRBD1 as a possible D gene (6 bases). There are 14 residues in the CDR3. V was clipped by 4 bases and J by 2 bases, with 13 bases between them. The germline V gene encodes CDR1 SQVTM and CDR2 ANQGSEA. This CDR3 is CSVAQGQFTDTQYF. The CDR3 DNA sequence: TGCAGCGTTGCCCAGGGGCAATTCACAGATACGCAGTATTTT.

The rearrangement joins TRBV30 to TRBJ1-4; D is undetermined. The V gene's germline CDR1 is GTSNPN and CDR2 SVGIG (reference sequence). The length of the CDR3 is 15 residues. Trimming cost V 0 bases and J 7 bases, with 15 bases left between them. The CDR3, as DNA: TGTGCCTGGAGTGTACTGCGCAGCCGGGGTGAAAAACTGTTTTTT. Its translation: CAWSVLRSRGEKLFF. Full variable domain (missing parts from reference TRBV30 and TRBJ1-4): SQTIHQWPATLVQPVGSPLSLECTVEGTSNPNLYWYRQAAGRGLQLLFYSVGIGQISSEVPQNLSASRPQDRQFILSSKKLLLSDSGFYLCAWSVLRSRGEKLFFGSGTQLSVL.

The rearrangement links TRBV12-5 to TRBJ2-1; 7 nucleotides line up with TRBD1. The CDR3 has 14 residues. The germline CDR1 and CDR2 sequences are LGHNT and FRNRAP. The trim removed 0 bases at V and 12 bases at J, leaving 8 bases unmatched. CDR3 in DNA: TGTGCTAGTGGTTTGGTAACAGGGGTGGGTGGGCAGTTCTTC. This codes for CASGLVTGVGGQFF.

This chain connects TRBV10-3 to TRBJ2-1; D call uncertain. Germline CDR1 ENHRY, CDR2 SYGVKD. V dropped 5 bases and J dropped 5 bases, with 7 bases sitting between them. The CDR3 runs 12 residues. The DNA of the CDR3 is TGTGCCATCAGTTCAACTAACAATGAGCAGTTCTTC. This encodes CAISSTNNEQFF.

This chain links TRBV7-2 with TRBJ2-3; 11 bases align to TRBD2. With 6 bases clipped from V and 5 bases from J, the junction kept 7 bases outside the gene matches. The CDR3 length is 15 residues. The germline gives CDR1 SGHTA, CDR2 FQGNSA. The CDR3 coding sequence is TGTGCCAGCAGACAAGGACTAGCGGGCTTAGATACGCAGTATTTT. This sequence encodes CASRQGLAGLDTQYF.